A selection of T cell receptor beta chains follows, all from one sample in a study of OX40 agonist ivuxolimab in advanced cancers. Repertoires were generated with immunoSEQ multiplex PCR, while TCRdb's copy carries only in-frame clones and drops some. This table has 65,000 to 85,000 clones, about 85% appearing once. Sample: CD4+ or CD8+ T cells sorted from blood, taken in a trial of the OX40 agonist ivuxolimab. These receptors were obtained from an adult with an advanced solid tumor such as melanoma, head and neck, liver or kidney cancer. CDR3s include the opening cysteine and the closing phenylalanine or tryptophan. D genes are given only for firm matches.

CDR3,D,J,V
CASSTGDNYGYTF,TRBD1,TRBJ1-2,TRBV27
CAWSLRSRGGQETQYF,.,TRBJ2-5,TRBV30
CASSEEGPQETQYF,.,TRBJ2-5,TRBV25-1
CASSLRGTGYSVPYEQYF,TRBD1,TRBJ2-7,TRBV11-2
CASSVPRGGANTGELFF,.,TRBJ2-2,TRBV19
CASSVTGAEKLFF,TRBD1,TRBJ1-4,TRBV28
CASSWGTGARETQYF,TRBD1,TRBJ2-3,TRBV5-1
CASSAHNSPLHF,.,TRBJ1-6,TRBV28
CASSPAESTDTQYF,.,TRBJ2-3,TRBV11-1
CASSTQGGYSNQPQHF,TRBD1,TRBJ1-5,TRBV7-2
CASSSLKTGGGYGYTF,TRBD1,TRBJ1-2,TRBV6-5
CASSLEEGYEQYF,.,TRBJ2-7,TRBV5-4
CASSFRASNQETQYF,.,TRBJ2-5,TRBV5-1
CASSLNGGETQYF,.,TRBJ2-5,TRBV5-4
CASSFLGEQYF,.,TRBJ2-7,TRBV6-5
CSGRVLGNEQFF,.,TRBJ2-1,TRBV29-1
CASSLGIDTEAFF,.,TRBJ1-1,TRBV5-1
CASSVRDSPLHF,.,TRBJ1-6,TRBV9
CASSNSNQPQHF,.,TRBJ1-5,TRBV19
CASSVLTGNQETQYF,.,TRBJ2-5,TRBV28